Listed below are T cell receptor beta chains from one sample, sequenced in a study of blood T cell repertoires in COVID-19. Only in-frame clones appear in the TCRdb table, and some are missing; sequencing was by immunoSEQ multiplex PCR. The sample holds 250,000 or so clones; 88% are singletons and the top ten take 0.65% to 0.95%. The sample taken for sequencing was peripheral blood. These receptors all stem from a woman aged 25 to 39 with acute or convalescent COVID-19. The CDR3 runs from the conserved cysteine through the conserved F or W. Fields, in order: clone size, D gene, CDR3 length, V gene, J gene, CDR3 protein, CDR3 DNA. A D gene is named only where the DNA matches it firmly. Size tells how often a clone was seen (once, few, many) or the class of an expanded clone, and some rows leave it out.

clone size: NA
D gene: TRBD2
CDR3 length: 17
V gene: TRBV12-5
J gene: TRBJ2-3
CDR3 protein: CASGSLRKRGFTDTQYF
CDR3 DNA: TGTGCTAGTGGCTCCCTTAGAAAGCGGGGCTTCACAGATACGCAGTATTTT

clone size: once
D gene: TRBD2
CDR3 length: 17
V gene: TRBV4-1
J gene: TRBJ2-3
CDR3 protein: CASSHFGTSGSADTQYF
CDR3 DNA: TGCGCCAGCAGCCATTTCGGGACTAGCGGGAGCGCAGATACGCAGTATTTT

clone size: NA
D gene: TRBD2
CDR3 length: 16
V gene: TRBV6-6
J gene: TRBJ2-1
CDR3 protein: CASSYSGLAGGNEQFF
CDR3 DNA: TGTGCCAGCAGTTATTCCGGACTAGCGGGAGGGAACGAGCAGTTCTTC

clone size: NA
D gene: TRBD1
CDR3 length: 16
V gene: TRBV7-9
J gene: TRBJ2-7
CDR3 protein: CASSLLVMGQGYEQYF
CDR3 DNA: TGTGCCAGCAGCTTATTAGTTATGGGACAGGGATACGAGCAGTACTTC

clone size: NA
D gene: TRBD2
CDR3 length: 16
V gene: TRBV5-4
J gene: TRBJ2-7
CDR3 protein: CASSLDLAGAAHEQYF
CDR3 DNA: TGTGCCAGCAGCTTGGATCTAGCGGGAGCAGCCCACGAGCAGTACTTC

clone size: NA
D gene: TRBD1
CDR3 length: 18
V gene: TRBV9
J gene: TRBJ2-6
CDR3 protein: CASSSRTGGISGANVLTF
CDR3 DNA: TGTGCCAGCAGCTCCCGGACAGGGGGCATCTCTGGGGCCAACGTCCTGACTTTC

clone size: NA
D gene: NA
CDR3 length: 14
V gene: TRBV30
J gene: TRBJ2-5
CDR3 protein: CAWSTLGGQETQYF
CDR3 DNA: TGTGCCTGGAGTACCCTGGGGGGACAAGAGACCCAGTACTTC

clone size: NA
D gene: NA
CDR3 length: 13
V gene: TRBV27
J gene: TRBJ2-7
CDR3 protein: CASSYRPRVEQYF
CDR3 DNA: TGTGCCAGCAGTTATAGGCCCCGGGTCGAGCAGTACTTC

clone size: NA
D gene: NA
CDR3 length: 15
V gene: TRBV6-1
J gene: TRBJ1-4
CDR3 protein: CASSDTGIFGEKLFF
CDR3 DNA: TGTGCCAGCAGTGACACAGGGATTTTTGGTGAAAAACTGTTTTTT

clone size: NA
D gene: NA
CDR3 length: 14
V gene: TRBV30
J gene: TRBJ1-4
CDR3 protein: CAWSGTVSNEKLFF
CDR3 DNA: TGTGCCTGGAGTGGGACAGTGTCCAATGAAAAACTGTTTTTT

clone size: NA
D gene: NA
CDR3 length: 12
V gene: TRBV27
J gene: TRBJ2-1
CDR3 protein: CASSLTYGEQFF
CDR3 DNA: TGTGCCAGCAGTTTAACCTACGGTGAGCAGTTCTTC

clone size: NA
D gene: TRBD1
CDR3 length: 14
V gene: TRBV7-2
J gene: TRBJ1-2
CDR3 protein: CASSSPGTGRGYTF
CDR3 DNA: TGTGCCAGCAGCTCTCCGGGGACAGGGCGGGGCTACACCTTC

clone size: NA
D gene: NA
CDR3 length: 16
V gene: TRBV11-3
J gene: TRBJ2-1
CDR3 protein: CASSLDGGTSYNEQFF
CDR3 DNA: TGTGCCAGCAGCTTAGATGGGGGGACCAGCTACAATGAGCAGTTCTTC

clone size: NA
D gene: TRBD1
CDR3 length: 16
V gene: TRBV24-1
J gene: TRBJ2-1
CDR3 protein: CATSEPPGQGYNEQFF
CDR3 DNA: TGTGCCACCAGTGAGCCACCGGGACAGGGGTACAATGAGCAGTTCTTC

clone size: NA
D gene: NA
CDR3 length: 14
V gene: TRBV2
J gene: TRBJ2-3
CDR3 protein: CASSGSGITDTQYF
CDR3 DNA: TGTGCCAGCAGTGGTAGCGGAATCACAGATACGCAGTATTTT

clone size: NA
D gene: NA
CDR3 length: 13
V gene: TRBV2
J gene: TRBJ1-2
CDR3 protein: CASSGSGYDGYTF
CDR3 DNA: TGTGCCAGCAGTGGATCAGGGTACGATGGCTACACCTTC

clone size: NA
D gene: TRBD2
CDR3 length: 15
V gene: TRBV5-4
J gene: TRBJ2-7
CDR3 protein: CASSQPGLASYEQYF
CDR3 DNA: TGTGCCAGCAGCCAACCGGGACTAGCATCCTACGAGCAGTACTTC

clone size: NA
D gene: NA
CDR3 length: 15
V gene: TRBV19
J gene: TRBJ2-1
CDR3 protein: CASKDTGFSYNEQFF
CDR3 DNA: TGTGCCAGTAAGGATACGGGATTCTCCTACAATGAGCAGTTCTTC

clone size: NA
D gene: NA
CDR3 length: 15
V gene: TRBV11-2
J gene: TRBJ2-1
CDR3 protein: CASRPGLGDYNEQFF
CDR3 DNA: TGTGCCAGCAGGCCGGGACTTGGGGACTACAATGAGCAGTTCTTC

clone size: NA
D gene: TRBD1
CDR3 length: 13
V gene: TRBV11-3
J gene: TRBJ1-2
CDR3 protein: CASSRGTGYGYTF
CDR3 DNA: TGTGCCAGCAGCCGAGGGACAGGCTATGGCTACACCTTC

clone size: NA
D gene: NA
CDR3 length: 15
V gene: TRBV7-9
J gene: TRBJ1-2
CDR3 protein: CASSLGLGAVYGYTF
CDR3 DNA: TGTGCCAGCAGCTTAGGATTGGGGGCAGTCTATGGCTACACCTTC

clone size: NA
D gene: NA
CDR3 length: 13
V gene: TRBV7-2
J gene: TRBJ2-7
CDR3 protein: CASSPRSAYEQYF
CDR3 DNA: TGTGCCAGCAGCCCCCGGTCGGCCTACGAGCAGTACTTC

clone size: NA
D gene: TRBD2
CDR3 length: 14
V gene: TRBV6-6
J gene: TRBJ2-3
CDR3 protein: CASSPRTSPDTQYF
CDR3 DNA: TGTGCCAGCAGTCCCCGGACTAGCCCAGATACGCAGTATTTT

clone size: NA
D gene: NA
CDR3 length: 16
V gene: TRBV21-1
J gene: TRBJ1-5
CDR3 protein: CASSKFSAGRDQPQHF
CDR3 DNA: TGTGCCAGCAGCAAATTCTCGGCCGGCCGGGATCAGCCCCAGCATTTT

clone size: many
D gene: TRBD1
CDR3 length: 17
V gene: TRBV7-9
J gene: TRBJ2-2
CDR3 protein: CASSFLWTGATSGELFF
CDR3 DNA: TGTGCCAGCAGCTTCCTATGGACAGGGGCGACGTCTGGGGAGCTGTTTTTT

clone size: NA
D gene: NA
CDR3 length: 14
V gene: TRBV5-6
J gene: TRBJ1-6
CDR3 protein: CASKETGFNSPLHF
CDR3 DNA: TGTGCCAGCAAGGAAACGGGGTTTAATTCACCCCTCCACTTT

clone size: NA
D gene: NA
CDR3 length: 12
V gene: TRBV12-3/TRBV12-4
J gene: TRBJ2-7
CDR3 protein: CASSQDSYEQYF
CDR3 DNA: TGTGCCAGCAGCCAGGACAGCTACGAGCAGTACTTC

clone size: NA
D gene: NA
CDR3 length: 17
V gene: TRBV4-3
J gene: TRBJ1-4
CDR3 protein: CASSQDPAGGINEKLFF
CDR3 DNA: TGCGCCAGCAGCCAAGATCCCGCGGGGGGTATTAATGAAAAACTGTTTTTT

clone size: NA
D gene: NA
CDR3 length: 14
V gene: TRBV28
J gene: TRBJ2-7
CDR3 protein: CASSPLAVAYEQYF
CDR3 DNA: TGTGCCAGCAGTCCACTAGCAGTTGCCTACGAGCAGTACTTC

clone size: NA
D gene: TRBD2
CDR3 length: 15
V gene: TRBV3-1/TRBV3-2
J gene: TRBJ2-1
CDR3 protein: CASRSLAGGFNEQFF
CDR3 DNA: TGTGCCAGCAGATCTCTAGCGGGAGGGTTCAATGAGCAGTTCTTC

clone size: NA
D gene: NA
CDR3 length: 10
V gene: TRBV20-1
J gene: TRBJ1-6
CDR3 protein: CSDTNSPLHF
CDR3 DNA: TGCAGTGACACGAATTCACCCCTCCACTTT

clone size: NA
D gene: TRBD1
CDR3 length: 14
V gene: TRBV5-5
J gene: TRBJ1-1
CDR3 protein: CASSHGQGLTEAFF
CDR3 DNA: TGTGCCAGCAGCCATGGACAGGGTTTGACTGAAGCTTTCTTT

clone size: NA
D gene: NA
CDR3 length: 15
V gene: TRBV4-3
J gene: TRBJ2-3
CDR3 protein: CASSQGSGRTDTQYF
CDR3 DNA: TGCGCCAGCAGCCAAGGGAGCGGCCGCACAGATACGCAGTATTTT

clone size: NA
D gene: TRBD1
CDR3 length: 13
V gene: TRBV9
J gene: TRBJ2-7
CDR3 protein: CASSVDRDYEQYF
CDR3 DNA: TGTGCCAGCAGCGTTGACAGGGACTACGAGCAGTACTTC

clone size: NA
D gene: TRBD1
CDR3 length: 15
V gene: TRBV5-6
J gene: TRBJ2-3
CDR3 protein: CASSWGQGARDTQYF
CDR3 DNA: TGTGCCAGCAGCTGGGGACAGGGGGCTCGAGATACGCAGTATTTT

clone size: NA
D gene: NA
CDR3 length: 16
V gene: TRBV24-1
J gene: TRBJ2-1
CDR3 protein: CATSDPTGTVNVEQFF
CDR3 DNA: TGTGCCACCAGTGATCCCACCGGGACTGTTAACGTAGAGCAGTTCTTC

clone size: NA
D gene: NA
CDR3 length: 13
V gene: TRBV6-5
J gene: TRBJ1-1
CDR3 protein: CASSYSGGIEAFF
CDR3 DNA: TGTGCCAGCAGTTACTCGGGAGGTATTGAAGCTTTCTTT

clone size: NA
D gene: NA
CDR3 length: 13
V gene: TRBV30
J gene: TRBJ1-5
CDR3 protein: CAWSAGENQPQHF
CDR3 DNA: TGTGCCTGGAGTGCAGGGGAAAATCAGCCCCAGCATTTT

clone size: NA
D gene: NA
CDR3 length: 14
V gene: TRBV20-1
J gene: TRBJ1-5
CDR3 protein: CSASYPGQQQPQHF
CDR3 DNA: TGCAGTGCTAGTTACCCGGGACAACAACAGCCCCAGCATTTT

clone size: NA
D gene: NA
CDR3 length: 13
V gene: TRBV30
J gene: TRBJ2-2
CDR3 protein: CAWTSANTGELFF
CDR3 DNA: TGTGCCTGGACTAGCGCGAACACCGGGGAGCTGTTTTTT

clone size: NA
D gene: TRBD2
CDR3 length: 17
V gene: TRBV4-1
J gene: TRBJ2-1
CDR3 protein: CASSPTGFSGRAGEQFF
CDR3 DNA: TGCGCCAGCAGTCCGACGGGATTTAGCGGGAGGGCCGGGGAGCAGTTCTTC

clone size: NA
D gene: TRBD1
CDR3 length: 14
V gene: TRBV18
J gene: TRBJ2-5
CDR3 protein: CASSRGQGQETQYF
CDR3 DNA: TGTGCCAGCTCACGAGGACAGGGGCAAGAGACCCAGTACTTC

clone size: NA
D gene: NA
CDR3 length: 15
V gene: TRBV4-3
J gene: TRBJ2-2
CDR3 protein: CASSQDRGNTGELFF
CDR3 DNA: TGCGCCAGCAGCCAAGATCGAGGGAACACCGGGGAGCTGTTTTTT

clone size: NA
D gene: NA
CDR3 length: 16
V gene: TRBV4-1
J gene: TRBJ2-1
CDR3 protein: CASSQDRGANMDEQFF
CDR3 DNA: TGCGCCAGCAGCCAAGATCGTGGGGCGAACATGGATGAGCAGTTCTTC

clone size: NA
D gene: NA
CDR3 length: 14
V gene: TRBV11-2
J gene: TRBJ1-3
CDR3 protein: CASSSVAAGNTIYF
CDR3 DNA: TGTGCCAGCAGCTCGGTCGCGGCTGGAAACACCATATATTTT

clone size: NA
D gene: NA
CDR3 length: 15
V gene: TRBV10-2
J gene: TRBJ2-3
CDR3 protein: CASSKQGLGTDTQYF
CDR3 DNA: TGCGCCAGCAGTAAACAGGGTCTGGGCACAGATACGCAGTATTTT